This T cell receptor (beta chain) was retrieved from a study of metastatic and nonmetastatic thyroid tumors. About the study: Thyroid patients, malignant and benign, had repertoires compared across blood and tumor or nodule tissue.

TCRdb reassembled clones from the PCR reads with MiXCR. In the table there are 72,000 or so clones, more than 15% of which are singletons. This CDR3 region has 15 residues. Trimming at V came to 4 bases and at J to 4 bases, leaving 8 bases not matched to a gene. Looked up from germline, CDR1 is SNHLY and CDR2 is FYNNEI. There are many counts of this clone. Until they underwent thyroid surgery, no patient had received any treatment. This chain connects TRBV2 to TRBJ2-7, with TRBD2 matching 9 bases. Sequenced input: blood. The TCR comes from a female donor with papillary thyroid cancer or a benign thyroid nodule (not recorded which). Some clones in this sample may be carry-over from other donors' samples. The chain's CDR3 is CASSVRREGFYEQYF. The CDR3 region has the DNA TGTGCCAGCAGTGTGCGGCGGGAGGGTTTTTACGAGCAGTACTTC.